A single sample is the source of the 4 T cell receptor beta chains below, sequenced in a study of blood T cell repertoires in COVID-19. The repertoire was sequenced with immunoSEQ multiplex PCR; TCRdb's copy has only in-frame clones and lacks some. This sample has 150,000 or so clones, with approximately 80% found just once. Sequencing was done on a sample of PBMCs or T cells enriched from blood (not recorded which). Receptors originate from a woman between 50 and 59 years old who had recovered from COVID-19.

This chain joins TRBV7-2 and TRBJ1-2; D possibly corresponds to TRBD1 (5 bases). V was clipped by 1 base and J by 4 bases, with 13 bases between them. The CDR3 loop spans 15 amino acids. CDR1 and CDR2 from the germline V gene are SGHTA and FQGNSA. This CDR3 reads CASSLGGGAGYGYTF. CDR3 nucleotide sequence: TGTGCCAGCAGCTTAGGGGGAGGGGCGGGCTATGGCTACACCTTC.

V and J are TRBV20-1 and TRBJ2-1, with 10 nucleotides matching TRBD2. Trimming cost V 3 bases and J 7 bases; bases outside gene matches: 18. CDR3 length equals 18 residues. The germline V gene has CDR1 DFQATT and CDR2 SNEGSKA (reference sequence). CDR3 nucleotide sequence: TGCAGTGCTAGTTTTAGAGTTAGCGGGAGGCGTCAAGGTAATGAGCAGTTCTTC. Protein product: CSASFRVSGRRQGNEQFF.

This chain joins TRBV11-2 and TRBJ2-1; D uncertain. V lost 1 base and J lost 0, with 13 bases in between. CDR1 and CDR2 (germline): SGHAT, FQNNGV. The CDR3 is 17 residues long. The chain's CDR3 is CASSLGDLASSYNEQFF. The CDR3 DNA follows: TGTGCCAGCAGCTTAGGTGATCTGGCTAGCTCCTACAATGAGCAGTTCTTC.

This sequence joins TRBV9 and TRBJ2-1; 10 nucleotides match TRBD2. Trimming at V came to 3 bases and at J to 7 bases, leaving 1 base not matched to a gene. CDR3 length: 13 residues. Germline CDR1 is SGDLS and CDR2 is YYNGEE. CDR3 in amino acids: CASSGTSGNEQFF. The CDR3 bases are TGTGCCAGCAGCGGGACTAGCGGTAATGAGCAGTTCTTC.